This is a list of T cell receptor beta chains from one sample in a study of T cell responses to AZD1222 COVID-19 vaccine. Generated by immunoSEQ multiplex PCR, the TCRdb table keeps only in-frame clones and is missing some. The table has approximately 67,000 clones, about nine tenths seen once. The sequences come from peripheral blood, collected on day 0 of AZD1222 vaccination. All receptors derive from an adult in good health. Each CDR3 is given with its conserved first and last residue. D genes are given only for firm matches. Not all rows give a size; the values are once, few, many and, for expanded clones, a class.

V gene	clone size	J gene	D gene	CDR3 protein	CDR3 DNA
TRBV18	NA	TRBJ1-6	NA	CASSPSLDSPLHF	TGTGCCAGCTCACCAAGTTTGGATTCACCCCTCCACTTT
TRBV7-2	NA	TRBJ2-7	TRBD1	CASSSEPGQIYEQYF	TGTGCCAGCAGCTCAGAGCCGGGACAGATCTACGAGCAGTACTTC
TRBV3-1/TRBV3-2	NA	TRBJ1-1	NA	CASSQDPGRDTEAFF	TGTGCCAGCAGCCAAGATCCGGGGAGGGACACTGAAGCTTTCTTT
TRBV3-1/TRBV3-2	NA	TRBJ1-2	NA	CASSQDAGRSGYTF	TGTGCCAGCAGCCAAGATGCGGGGAGATCAGGCTACACCTTC
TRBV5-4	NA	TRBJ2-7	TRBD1	CASSLGTGGATYEQYF	TGTGCCAGCAGCTTGGGGACAGGGGGAGCAACCTACGAGCAGTACTTC
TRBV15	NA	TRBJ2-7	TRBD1	CATSRLGTGLYEQYF	TGTGCCACCAGCAGGCTAGGGACAGGCCTCTACGAGCAGTACTTC
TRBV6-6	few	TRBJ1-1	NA	CASTETSEAFF	TGTGCCAGCACCGAGACCTCTGAAGCTTTCTTT
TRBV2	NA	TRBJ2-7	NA	CASSESPGWEQYF	TGTGCCAGCAGTGAATCTCCGGGGTGGGAGCAGTACTTC
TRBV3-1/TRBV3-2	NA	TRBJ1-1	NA	CASSQDGRVEAFF	TGTGCCAGCAGCCAAGATGGTAGAGTTGAAGCTTTCTTT
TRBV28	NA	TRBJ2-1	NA	CASKEFSNEQFF	TGTGCCAGCAAAGAGTTTAGCAATGAGCAGTTCTTC
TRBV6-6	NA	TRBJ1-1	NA	CASSPLALGTTFF	TGTGCCAGCAGTCCGTTGGCCCTAGGAACGACTTTCTTT
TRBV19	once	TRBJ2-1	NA	CASSIVGRGPYNEQFF	TGTGCCAGTAGTATAGTAGGTCGGGGGCCCTACAATGAGCAGTTCTTC
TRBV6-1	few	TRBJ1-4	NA	CASSEGGSTNEKLFF	TGTGCCAGCAGTGAAGGGGGATCCACTAATGAAAAACTGTTTTTT
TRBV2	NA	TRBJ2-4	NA	CASSEGSGLLAKNIQYF	TGTGCCAGCAGTGAAGGTTCGGGGCTGTTAGCCAAAAACATTCAGTACTTC
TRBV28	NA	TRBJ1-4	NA	CASSLSTEDEKLFF	TGTGCCAGCAGTTTATCTACTGAGGATGAAAAACTGTTTTTT
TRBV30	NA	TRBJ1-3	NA	CAWSYASSGNTIYF	TGTGCCTGGAGTTACGCGAGCTCTGGAAACACCATATATTTT
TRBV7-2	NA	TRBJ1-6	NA	CASSSNSLGGGSPLHF	TGTGCCAGCAGCTCCAATAGCCTCGGGGGTGGTTCACCCCTCCACTTT
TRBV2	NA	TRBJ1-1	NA	CASSEDRQFNTEAFF	TGTGCCAGCAGTGAAGATAGACAGTTTAACACTGAAGCTTTCTTT
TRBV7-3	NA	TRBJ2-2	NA	CASSLRPWNSGELFF	TGTGCCAGCAGTTTACGACCTTGGAACTCCGGGGAGCTGTTTTTT
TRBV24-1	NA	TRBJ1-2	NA	CATSDSRWGTNGYTF	TGTGCCACCAGTGATTCCCGTTGGGGGACTAATGGCTACACCTTC
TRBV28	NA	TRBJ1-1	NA	CASRGVTTEAFF	TGTGCCAGCAGGGGGGTTACCACTGAAGCTTTCTTT
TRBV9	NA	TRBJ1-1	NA	CASSVEYRVSEAFF	TGTGCCAGCAGCGTAGAGTACAGGGTCTCTGAAGCTTTCTTT
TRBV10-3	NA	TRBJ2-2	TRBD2	CAISDPGLAGAGELFF	TGTGCCATCAGTGACCCCGGACTAGCGGGAGCCGGGGAGCTGTTTTTT
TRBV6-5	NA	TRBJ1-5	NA	CATQGDNQPQHF	TGTGCCACCCAGGGAGACAATCAGCCCCAGCATTTT
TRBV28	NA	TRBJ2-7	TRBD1	CASRPGRGYEQYF	TGTGCCAGCAGGCCAGGCAGGGGGTACGAGCAGTACTTC
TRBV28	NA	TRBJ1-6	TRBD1	CASSSPLGPGGTYNSPLHF	TGTGCCAGCAGTTCCCCCCTTGGGCCAGGGGGAACCTATAATTCACCCCTCCACTTT
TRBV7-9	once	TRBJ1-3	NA	CASSLLNGVSGNTIYF	TGTGCCAGCAGTTTGCTCAACGGGGTTTCTGGAAACACCATATATTTT
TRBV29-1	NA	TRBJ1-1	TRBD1	CSVHDPGQENTEAFF	TGCAGCGTCCACGACCCCGGACAGGAGAACACTGAAGCTTTCTTT
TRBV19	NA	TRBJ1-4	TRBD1	CASQDRASEKLFF	TGTGCCAGTCAGGACAGGGCCTCGGAAAAACTGTTTTTT
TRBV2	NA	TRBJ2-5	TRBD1	CATVADRGQETQYF	TGTGCCACCGTAGCGGACAGGGGGCAGGAGACCCAGTACTTC
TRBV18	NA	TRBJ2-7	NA	CASSPRPSFGGGYEQYF	TGTGCCAGCTCACCAAGGCCGTCGTTCGGGGGCGGCTACGAGCAGTACTTC